The clone carrying this TCR beta chain was seen more than once but under ten times. Antigen: not known. This sample is drawn from a study of metastatic and nonmetastatic thyroid tumors. Study-wide findings and caveats: When malignant thyroid tumors were compared with benign nodules, TCR beta diversity was reportedly significantly higher in the malignant tumors. This held in both blood and tumor samples.

All patients were untreated before thyroid surgery. The CDR3 has 15 residues. CDR1 is SNHLY, CDR2 FYNNEI, per germline. V dropped 7 bases and J dropped 5; count of bases not matched to a gene: 12. Using MiXCR, TCRdb re-called clones from the PCR reads. Here the sample spans about 20,000 clones, approximately 10% being singletons. The clonotype originates from a female donor with papillary thyroid cancer or a benign thyroid nodule (not recorded which). Some clones in this sample may be carry-over from other donors' samples. The chain is built from TRBV2 and TRBJ1-1, with TRBD1 identical over 8 bases. Material: blood. CDR3 residues: CASITAGGAFTEAFF. CDR3 in DNA: TGTGCCAGCATAACCGCAGGGGGCGCTTTTACTGAAGCTTTCTTT.